This T cell receptor beta chain was sequenced during a study of tumor and adjacent non-tumor tissue in lung cancer. The germline V and J ends were trimmed by 6 bases and 0 bases, with 6 bases remaining between them. Germline V CDR1 and CDR2: WSHSY, SAAADI. The length of the CDR3 is 12 residues. The library came from three nested PCR rounds adapted from ARM-PCR protocols. Each CDR3 protein gets one entry after TCRdb re-called the multiplex PCR reads with MiXCR. The sample consists of about 86,000 distinct CDR3 sequences, more than 75% of them appearing once. No cell sorting was done before RNA was extracted from the tissue. Distant lung tissue was collected more than 3 cm away from the tumor edge. With regard to this clonotype: Without the conserved terminal phenylalanine or tryptophan, this CDR3 likely stems from a read error.

The clonotype originates from a woman aged 50 to 65 with non-small cell lung cancer. Sequenced material: distant non-tumor lung tissue. V and J are TRBV10-2 and TRBJ2-7, with no clear D. The CDR3, as DNA: TGCGCCAGCAGGGGTAACTCCTACGAGCAGTACATC. It is translated as CASRGNSYEQYI.